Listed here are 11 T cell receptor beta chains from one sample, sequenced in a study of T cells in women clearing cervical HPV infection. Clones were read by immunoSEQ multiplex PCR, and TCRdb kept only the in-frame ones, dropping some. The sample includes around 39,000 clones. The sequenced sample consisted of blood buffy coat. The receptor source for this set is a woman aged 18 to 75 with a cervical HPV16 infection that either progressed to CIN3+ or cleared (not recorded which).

CDR3 sequence reads: CASSLRAAGGISYEQYF. CDR3 DNA, as far as it was read: TGCGCCAGCAGCTTGCGTGCAGCGGGAGGGATCAGCTACGAG. This rearrangement joins TRBV5-1 to TRBJ2-7, with TRBD2 matching 10 bases. The read ends 3 residues before the CDR3 terminus; that terminus is restored from the germline J gene. Germline CDR1 SGHRS, CDR2 YFSETQ. The ends lost 1 base at V and 3 bases at J; junction bases unmatched: 10. The CDR3 runs to 17 residues.

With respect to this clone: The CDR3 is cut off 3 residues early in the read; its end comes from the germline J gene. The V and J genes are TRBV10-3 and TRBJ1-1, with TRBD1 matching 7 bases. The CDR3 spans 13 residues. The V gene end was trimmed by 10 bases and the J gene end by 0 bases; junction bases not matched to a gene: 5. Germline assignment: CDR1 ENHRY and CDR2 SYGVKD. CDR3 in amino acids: CATGQALNTEAFF. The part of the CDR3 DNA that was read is TGTGCCACCGGACAGGCCCTGAACACTGAA.

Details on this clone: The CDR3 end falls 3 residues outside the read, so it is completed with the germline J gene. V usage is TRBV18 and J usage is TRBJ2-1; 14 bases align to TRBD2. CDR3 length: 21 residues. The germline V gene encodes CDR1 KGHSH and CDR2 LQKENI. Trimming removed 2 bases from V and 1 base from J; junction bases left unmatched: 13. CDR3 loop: CASSPGPGGLAGVGSYNEQFF. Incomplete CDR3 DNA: TGTGCCAGCTCACCAGGTCCGGGGGGACTAGCGGGAGTTGGGTCCTACAATGAG.

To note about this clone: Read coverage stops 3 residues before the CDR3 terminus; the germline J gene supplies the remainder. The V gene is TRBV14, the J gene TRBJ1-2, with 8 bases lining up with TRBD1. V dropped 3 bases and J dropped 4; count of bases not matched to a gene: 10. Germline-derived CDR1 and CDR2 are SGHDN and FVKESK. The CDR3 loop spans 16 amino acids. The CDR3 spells CASSQGQDLRGYGYTF. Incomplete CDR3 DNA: TGTGCCAGCAGCCAGGGACAGGATCTTAGGGGCTATGGC.

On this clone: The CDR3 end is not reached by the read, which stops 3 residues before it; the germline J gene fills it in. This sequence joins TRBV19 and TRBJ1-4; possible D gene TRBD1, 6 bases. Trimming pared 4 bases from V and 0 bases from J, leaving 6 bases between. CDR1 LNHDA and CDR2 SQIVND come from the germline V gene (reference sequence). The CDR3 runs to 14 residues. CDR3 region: CASSRTATNEKLFF. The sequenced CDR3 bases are TGTGCCAGTAGTAGGACAGCAACTAATGAAAAA. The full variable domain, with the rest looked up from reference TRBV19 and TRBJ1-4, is DGGITQSPKYLFRKEGQNVTLSCEQNLNHDAMYWYRQDPGQGLRLIYYSQIVNDFQKGDIAEGYSVSREKKESFPLTVTSAQKNPTAFYLCASSRTATNEKLFFGSGTQLSVL.

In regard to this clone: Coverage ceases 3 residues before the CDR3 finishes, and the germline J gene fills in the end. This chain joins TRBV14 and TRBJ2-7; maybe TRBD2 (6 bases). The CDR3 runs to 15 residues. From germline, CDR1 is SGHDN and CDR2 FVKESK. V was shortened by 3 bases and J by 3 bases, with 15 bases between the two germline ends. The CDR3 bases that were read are TGTGCCAGCAGCCATCCACCGGGACTGAGCTACGAG. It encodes CASSHPPGLSYE. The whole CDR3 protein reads CASSHPPGLSYEQYF. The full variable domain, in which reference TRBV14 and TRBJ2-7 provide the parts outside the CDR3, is EAGVTQFPSHSVIEKGQTVTLRCDPISGHDNLYWYRRVMGKEIKFLLHFVKESKQDESGMPNNRFLAERTGGTYSTLKVQPAELEDSGVYFCASSHPPGLSYEQYFGPGTRLTVT.

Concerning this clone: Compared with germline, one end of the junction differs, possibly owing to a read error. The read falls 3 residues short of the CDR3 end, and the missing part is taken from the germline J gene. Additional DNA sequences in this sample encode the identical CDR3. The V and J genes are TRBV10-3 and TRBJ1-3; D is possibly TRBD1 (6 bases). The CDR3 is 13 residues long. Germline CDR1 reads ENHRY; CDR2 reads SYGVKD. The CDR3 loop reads CAIRQDSGNTIYF. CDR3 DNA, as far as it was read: TGTGCCATCCGACAGGACTCTGGGAACACG.

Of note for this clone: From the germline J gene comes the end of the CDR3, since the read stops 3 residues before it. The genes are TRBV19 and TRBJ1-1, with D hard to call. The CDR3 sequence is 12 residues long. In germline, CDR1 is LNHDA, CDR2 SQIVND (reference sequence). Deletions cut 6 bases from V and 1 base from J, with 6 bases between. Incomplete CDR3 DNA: TGTGCCAGTAGCACCGGGAACACTGAA. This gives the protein CASSTGNTE. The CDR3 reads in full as CASSTGNTEAFF.

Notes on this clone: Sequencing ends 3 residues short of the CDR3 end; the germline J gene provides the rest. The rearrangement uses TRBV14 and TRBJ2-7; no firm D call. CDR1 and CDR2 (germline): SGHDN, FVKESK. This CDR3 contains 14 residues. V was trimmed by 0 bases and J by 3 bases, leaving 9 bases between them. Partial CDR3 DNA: TGTGCCAGCAGCCAAGATTTGAACAGCTACGAG. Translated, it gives CASSQDLNSYE. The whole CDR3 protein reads CASSQDLNSYEQYF.

The CDR3: CAWTEQGRGQYF. The covered CDR3 bases are TGTGCCTGGACCGAACAGGGGAGGGGT. The chain combines TRBV30 with TRBJ2-4; TRBD1 or TRBD2 may be the D gene (7 bases each). The read ends 3 residues early relative to the CDR3; the germline J gene fills the gap. This CDR3 has 12 residues. CDR1 and CDR2 (germline): GTSNPN, SVGIG (reference sequence).

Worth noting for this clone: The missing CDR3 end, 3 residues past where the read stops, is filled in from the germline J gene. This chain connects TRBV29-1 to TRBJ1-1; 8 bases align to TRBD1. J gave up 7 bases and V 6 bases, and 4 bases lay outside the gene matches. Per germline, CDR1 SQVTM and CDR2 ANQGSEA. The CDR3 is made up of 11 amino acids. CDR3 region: CSVGDRGEAFF. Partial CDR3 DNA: TGCAGCGTAGGAGACAGGGGTGAA.